This T cell receptor (beta chain) came from a study of cytomegalovirus exposure and HLA in healthy donors. As for the study in general: Earlier results showed roughly 120 million unique TCR beta sequences derived from approximately 170 million T cells. The early release's HLA-typed donors yielded 65 million to 85 million unique TCRs. Broader study findings: Earlier analysis found most TCR beta V segments productive about 87% or about 30% of the time. Association with HLA alleles at 0.05 false discovery rate was found for roughly 17,000 TCR beta sequences in a later analysis.

Comment on this clone: Antigen specificity is unknown.

V was trimmed by 4 bases and J by 2 bases, leaving 14 bases between them. Germline V gene data show CDR1 as MDHEN and CDR2 as SYDVKM. This CDR3 is 15 amino acids long. PCR used 60 Vbeta primers and 13 Jbeta primers. Here immunoSEQ multiplex PCR was the method, and the copy in TCRdb shows in-frame clones only, minus some. The sample shows some 120,000 clones, 74% of them seen only once. This TCR came from a human donor in good health. Sequences were obtained from PBMCs. The V call is TRBV28, the J call TRBJ1-1; tentatively, D is TRBD1 (6 bases). The CDR3 sequence is CASSYPDSLNTEAFF. The CDR3 DNA reads as TGTGCCAGCAGTTACCCGGACAGCCTAAACACTGAAGCTTTCTTT.